This T cell receptor (beta chain) originates from a study of T cells in Graves' hyperthyroidism and ophthalmopathy. Study observations and caveats: Also found in blood were most expanded thyroid clonotypes above 0.001. The model predicted ophthalmopathy a median approximately seven months before onset.

Amplified regions were TCR beta CDR3 sequences from RNA transcripts. The TCR CDR3 first-round RT-PCR relied on the HTBI primer set. TCRdb independently ran MiXCR on the multiplex PCR reads; one entry per CDR3 protein. The data contain 500,000 to 750,000 distinct CDR3 sequences, over 12% of them seen just once; the ten biggest clones take up 7.1%. This clonotype was observed a few times. Its antigen is not identified. Ophthalmopathy patients had moderate-to-severe active disease, CAS ≥3, NOSPECS ≥4, and disease duration under 3 months. The receptor was isolated from a young woman with Graves' ophthalmopathy. The sequenced sample was blood.

The DNA of the CDR3 is TGTGCCAGCACCTCGGGGGAGGGGTACACTGAAGCTTTCTTT. Its protein product is CASTSGEGYTEAFF. The chain employs TRBV12-3 or TRBV12-4 and TRBJ1-1; TRBD1 is a possible D gene (5 bases). V gave up 7 bases and J gave up 3 bases, with 15 bases separating them. The CDR3 is 14 residues long.